This TCR beta chain appears in the sequencing data of a study of T cells in Graves' hyperthyroidism and ophthalmopathy. Regions amplified from RNA transcripts were the TCR beta CDR3 regions. HTBI primers were used for first-round RT-PCR of the TCR CDR3. One entry per CDR3 protein, called by TCRdb with MiXCR from the multiplex PCR reads. The sample records 85,000 to 110,000 distinct CDR3 sequences, 40% to 50% being singletons. Germline-derived CDR1 and CDR2 are LNHDA and SQIVND (reference sequence). CDR3 length: 15 amino acids. The junction had 7 bases not matched to a gene; V was cut back by 7 bases and J by 0 bases. In patients aged 18 to 65, hyperthyroidism was newly diagnosed, with duration under 2 months. Study observations and caveats: In the blood, most expanded thyroid clonotypes above 0.001 appeared as well.

Details on this clonotype: Antigen: not known.

This TCR was sampled from a man aged 35-49 years with Graves' hyperthyroidism. The chain is built from TRBV19 and TRBJ2-7; TRBD1 matches 9 bases. Sequenced input: blood. CDR3 bases: TGTGCCAGTACCGCCACAGGGGGCTCCTCCTACGAGCAGTACTTC. Protein: CASTATGGSSYEQYF.